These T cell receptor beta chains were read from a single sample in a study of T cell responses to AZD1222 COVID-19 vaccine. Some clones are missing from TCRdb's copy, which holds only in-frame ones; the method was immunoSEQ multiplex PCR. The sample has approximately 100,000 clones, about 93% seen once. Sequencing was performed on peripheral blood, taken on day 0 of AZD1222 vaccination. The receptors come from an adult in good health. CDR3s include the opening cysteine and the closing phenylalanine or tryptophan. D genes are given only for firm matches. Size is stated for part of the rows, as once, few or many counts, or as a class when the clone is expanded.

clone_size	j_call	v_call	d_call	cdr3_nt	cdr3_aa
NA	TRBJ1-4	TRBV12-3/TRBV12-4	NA	TGTGCCAGCAGTACTGAGATAGATGAAAAACTGTTTTTT	CASSTEIDEKLFF
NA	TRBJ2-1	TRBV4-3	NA	TGCGCCAGCAGCCAAGGGCAGGGAGAATACAATGAGCAGTTCTTC	CASSQGQGEYNEQFF
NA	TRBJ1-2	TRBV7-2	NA	TGTGCCAGCAGCTTAGATCCGCAGGGGAGAGGCTACACCTTC	CASSLDPQGRGYTF
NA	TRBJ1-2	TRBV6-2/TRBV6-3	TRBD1	TGTGCCAGCAGTAGCGGACAGGATTTATATGGCTACACCTTC	CASSSGQDLYGYTF
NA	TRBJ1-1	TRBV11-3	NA	TGTGCCAGCAGCCCCAATGGACAGATAGAACCTGAAGCTTTCTTT	CASSPNGQIEPEAFF
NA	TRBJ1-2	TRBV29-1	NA	TGCAGCGTTGAAGAGGACGGAGGTGGCTACACCTTC	CSVEEDGGGYTF
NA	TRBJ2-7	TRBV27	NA	TGTGCCAGCAAAGCCCGACAGGACGCATCCTACGAGCAGTACTTC	CASKARQDASYEQYF
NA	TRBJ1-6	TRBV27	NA	TGTGCCAGCAGTCCCCGCGGGGGAGGCAATTCACCCCTCCACTTT	CASSPRGGGNSPLHF
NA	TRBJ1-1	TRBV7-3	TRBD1	TGTGCCAGCAGCTTAGGACAGGGCGCTGAAGCTTTCTTT	CASSLGQGAEAFF
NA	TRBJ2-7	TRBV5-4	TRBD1	TGTGCCAGCAGCCCGCAGGGGGCTCAGTACGAGCAGTACTTC	CASSPQGAQYEQYF
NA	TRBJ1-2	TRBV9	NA	TGTGCCAGCAGCGCGACCCCCGCGTTGGAGGGTGTCTATGGCTACACCTTC	CASSATPALEGVYGYTF
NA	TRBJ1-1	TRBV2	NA	TGTGCCAGCAGTGAATTTGGGCAGGGTAAAACTGAAGCTTTCTTT	CASSEFGQGKTEAFF
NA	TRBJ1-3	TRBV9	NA	TGTGCCAGCAACACCGGTCGGGGGGCGATCGGAAACACCATATATTTT	CASNTGRGAIGNTIYF
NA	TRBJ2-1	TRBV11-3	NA	TGTGCCAGCGGTTTCCAGCATGAGCAGTTCTTC	CASGFQHEQFF
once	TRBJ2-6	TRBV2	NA	TGTGCCAGCAGTGTTCGCTCTGGGGCCAACGTCCTGACTTTC	CASSVRSGANVLTF
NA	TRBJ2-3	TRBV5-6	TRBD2	TGTGCCAGCAGCTTGTCCGGCGGGGGGCCCACAGATACGCAGTATTTT	CASSLSGGGPTDTQYF
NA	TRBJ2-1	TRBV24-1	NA	TGTGCCACCAGTGCGGGCGGGTTTAGCTCCTACAATGAGCAGTTCTTC	CATSAGGFSSYNEQFF
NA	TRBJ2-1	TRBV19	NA	TGTGCCAGTTCGTTCAAATCCTACAATGAGCAGTTCTTC	CASSFKSYNEQFF
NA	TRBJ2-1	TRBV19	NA	TGTGCCAGTAGTCTTGACGTCAATGAGCAGTTCTTC	CASSLDVNEQFF
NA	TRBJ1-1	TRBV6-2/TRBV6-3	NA	TGTGCCAGCAGTTACTCGACGGTAAACACTGAAGCTTTCTTT	CASSYSTVNTEAFF
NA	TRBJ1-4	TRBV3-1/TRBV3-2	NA	TGTGCCAGCAGCCACCTTGGGGAAAAACTGTTTTTT	CASSHLGEKLFF
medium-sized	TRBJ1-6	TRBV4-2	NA	TGTGCCAGCAGCCAAGGAACGGCAGGGAATTCACCCCTCCACTTT	CASSQGTAGNSPLHF
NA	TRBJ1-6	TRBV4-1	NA	TGCGCCAGCAGCCCCCTCACGGAGTATAATTCACCCCTCCACTTT	CASSPLTEYNSPLHF
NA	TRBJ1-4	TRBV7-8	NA	TGTGCCAGCAGCTTAGCGCAGGGCGCGTCCTATGAAAAACTGTTTTTT	CASSLAQGASYEKLFF
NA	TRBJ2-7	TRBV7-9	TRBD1	TGTGCCAGCAGCGGACAGGGCTACGAGCAGTACTTC	CASSGQGYEQYF
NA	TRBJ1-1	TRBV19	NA	TGTGCCAGTAGCAAAGGGAGGGACTGGAGCACTGAAGCTTTCTTT	CASSKGRDWSTEAFF
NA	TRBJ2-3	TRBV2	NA	TGTGCCAGCAGTTTTCCTCCGGGACACCACACAGATACGCAGTATTTT	CASSFPPGHHTDTQYF
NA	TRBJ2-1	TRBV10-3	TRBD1	TGTGCCATCAGCCGGGACAGGGCCGGGAATGAGCAGTTCTTC	CAISRDRAGNEQFF
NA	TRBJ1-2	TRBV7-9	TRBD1	TGTGCCAGCAGCTCAACCGTAGGGGACAGGGTTCACTATGGCTACACCTTC	CASSSTVGDRVHYGYTF
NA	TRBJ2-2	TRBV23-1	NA	TGCGCCAGCAGTCAAAGAAAGGGTGGGCCGAACACCGGGGAGCTGTTTTTT	CASSQRKGGPNTGELFF
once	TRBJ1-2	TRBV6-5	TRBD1	TGTGCCAGCAGCAAACAGGGGGCCAATGGCTACACCTTC	CASSKQGANGYTF
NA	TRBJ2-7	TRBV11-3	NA	TGTGCCAGCAGCTTAAGTCGACCTCCAACATACGAGCAGTACTTC	CASSLSRPPTYEQYF
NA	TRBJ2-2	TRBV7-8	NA	TGTGCCAGCAGCTTAGTTGGCGGAAACACCGGGGAGCTGTTTTTT	CASSLVGGNTGELFF
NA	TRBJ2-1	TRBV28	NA	TGTGCCAGCAGTTTGTGGGGGGCGGGAACGGGGAAACAGTTGAGCCGAAACAATGAGCAGTTCTTC	CASSLWGAGTGKQLSRNNEQFF
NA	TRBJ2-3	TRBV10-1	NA	TGCGCCAGCAGTGACCGACCGGGAAATACGCAGTATTTT	CASSDRPGNTQYF
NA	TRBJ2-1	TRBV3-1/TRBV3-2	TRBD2	TGTGCCAGCAGCCAAGATTTCGGGGGGGTTGAGAATGAGCAGTTCTTC	CASSQDFGGVENEQFF
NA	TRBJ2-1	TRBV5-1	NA	TGCGCCAGCAGCTTGGAAGGCCTCTCCTACAATGAGCAGTTCTTC	CASSLEGLSYNEQFF
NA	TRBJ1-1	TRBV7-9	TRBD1	TGTGCCAGCAGCGGCTACCGGGGACAGTACACTGAAGCTTTCTTT	CASSGYRGQYTEAFF
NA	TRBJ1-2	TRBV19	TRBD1	TGTGCCAGTAATCGGGACAGGGGGCTCCCCTGGGGTGGCTACACCTTC	CASNRDRGLPWGGYTF
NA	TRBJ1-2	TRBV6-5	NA	TGTGCCAGCAGTTACAGTTCGAACTATGGCTACACCTTC	CASSYSSNYGYTF
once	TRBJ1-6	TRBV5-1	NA	TGCGCCAGCAGCTTAATGGGCGGGATGAGTTCACCCCTCCACTTT	CASSLMGGMSSPLHF
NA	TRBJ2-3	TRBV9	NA	TGTGCCAGCAGCGTACGGTATGATACGCAGTATTTT	CASSVRYDTQYF
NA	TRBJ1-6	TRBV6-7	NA	TGTGCCAGCAGTTCCCCGAAGGGGGTGGGTACACCCTATAATTCACCCCTCCACTTT	CASSSPKGVGTPYNSPLHF
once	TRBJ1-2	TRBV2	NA	TGTGCCAGCAGTGAAGGAGGGCATGGCTACACCTTC	CASSEGGHGYTF
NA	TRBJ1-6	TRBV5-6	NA	TGTGCCAGCAGCCCCTACGGGGAGGCTCATTCACCCCTCCACTTT	CASSPYGEAHSPLHF
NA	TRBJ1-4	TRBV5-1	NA	TGCGCCAGCAGCCCCACACAGGGTTTTGAAAAACTGTTTTTT	CASSPTQGFEKLFF
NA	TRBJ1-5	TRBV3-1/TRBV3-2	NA	TGTGCCAGCAGCCAGGGTCCGTATAGCAATCAGCCCCAGCATTTT	CASSQGPYSNQPQHF
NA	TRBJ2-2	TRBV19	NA	TGTGCCAGTATCACTCCCGGGGGCACCGGGGAGCTGTTTTTT	CASITPGGTGELFF
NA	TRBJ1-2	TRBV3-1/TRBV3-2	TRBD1	TGTGCCAGCAGCCAAGCACAGGGGCCCGGCTATGGCTACACCTTC	CASSQAQGPGYGYTF
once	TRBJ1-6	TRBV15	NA	TGTGCCACCAGCAGAGTGAGCTCCTATAATTCACCCCTCCACTTT	CATSRVSSYNSPLHF
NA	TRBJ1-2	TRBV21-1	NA	TGTGCCAGCAGCAATGCCACCGGGACAGAACCCTATGGCTACACCTTC	CASSNATGTEPYGYTF
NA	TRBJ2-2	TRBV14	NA	TGTGCCAGCAACTCCGGGTCCCTGATGACCGGGGAGCTGTTTTTT	CASNSGSLMTGELFF
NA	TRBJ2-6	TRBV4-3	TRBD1	TGCGCCAGCAGCCACGGACAGGGATCCAACTCTGGGGCCAACGTCCTGACTTTC	CASSHGQGSNSGANVLTF